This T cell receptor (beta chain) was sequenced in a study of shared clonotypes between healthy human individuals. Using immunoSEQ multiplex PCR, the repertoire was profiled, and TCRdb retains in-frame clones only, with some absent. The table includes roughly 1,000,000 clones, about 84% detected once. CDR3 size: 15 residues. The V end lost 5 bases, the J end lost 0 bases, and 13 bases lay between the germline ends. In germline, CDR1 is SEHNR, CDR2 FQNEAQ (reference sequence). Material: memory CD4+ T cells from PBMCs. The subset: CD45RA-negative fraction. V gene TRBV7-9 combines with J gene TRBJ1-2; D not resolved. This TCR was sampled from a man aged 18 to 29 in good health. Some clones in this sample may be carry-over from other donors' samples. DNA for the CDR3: TGTGCCAGCAGCCCCGGGAGCCGAGCTAACTATGGCTACACCTTC. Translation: CASSPGSRANYGYTF.